Shown below are 32 T cell receptor beta chains from a single sample sequenced in a study of blood T cells in healthy people across ages (dated by TCRdb to the mid-2010s). The library was obtained by 5' RACE. Sequencing took place on an Illumina HiSeq 2500. A second PCR of roughly 7 to 12 cycles was run with a J-beta primer mix and a sample-barcoded 5' primer. The public reads were reprocessed in TCRdb via fastp at Q25 and MiXCR, keeping in-frame beta chains. Every CDR3 protein is listed once, alongside the most common genes and DNA of its rows. The sample records 1.5 million to 1.8 million distinct CDR3 sequences, approximately 39% of which are singletons. The ten largest clones capture less than 5% of the sample. Sample: blood. These TCRs come from a woman aged 18-30 years in good health.

The chain couples TRBV12-3 or TRBV12-4 to TRBJ2-2; 7 bases are a match to TRBD2. With V trimmed by 6 bases and J by 2 bases, 6 bases remained unmatched. The CDR3 spans 15 residues. DNA of the CDR3: TGTGCCAGCAGACCAAGCGGGGCCAACACCGGGGAGCTGTTTTTT. Protein: CASRPSGANTGELFF.

J is TRBJ2-1 and V is TRBV29-1; no reliable D call. CDR1 SQVTM and CDR2 ANQGSEA come from the germline V gene. Deletions cut 2 bases from V and 10 bases from J, with 18 bases between. The CDR3 spans 14 residues. CDR3 coding DNA: TGCAGCGTTGAAATGCGACTTGTTTTAGGGGAGCAGTTCTTC. It yields the protein CSVEMRLVLGEQFF.

The sample holds a few counts of this clonotype. The chain combines TRBV28 with TRBJ2-7; tentatively, D is TRBD1 (5 bases). The germline V gene encodes CDR1 MDHEN and CDR2 SYDVKM. With 6 bases removed from V and 1 base from J, the gap between germline ends came to 19 bases. CDR3 length: 16 residues. In nucleotides, the CDR3 is TGTGCCAGCAGCTACCCTCTCAGGGTATGGTCCTACGAGCAGTACTTC. It is translated as CASSYPLRVWSYEQYF. The full variable domain, in which reference TRBV28 and TRBJ2-7 provide the parts outside the CDR3, is DVKVTQSSRYLVKRTGEKVFLECVQDMDHENMFWYRQDPGLGLRLIYFSYDVKMKEKGDIPEGYSVSREKKERFSLILESASTNQTSMYLCASSYPLRVWSYEQYFGPGTRLTVT.

The chain couples TRBV18 to TRBJ1-2; TRBD1 matches 8 bases. CDR1 and CDR2 (germline): KGHSH, LQKENI. The CDR3 is 13 amino acids. After removal of 4 bases from V and 6 bases from J, the junction contained 4 bases not matched to a gene. For the CDR3, the DNA is TGTGCCAGCTCACTGGGACAGGCTAATGGCTACACCTTC. Amino acids: CASSLGQANGYTF.

This chain joins TRBV7-9 and TRBJ1-1; no clear D gene. Germline V gives CDR1 SEHNR, CDR2 FQNEAQ (reference sequence). The CDR3 has 12 residues. V was cut by 7 bases and J by 8 bases, with 14 bases left in between. This chain's CDR3 is CASIPPGREAFF. The CDR3 DNA reads TGTGCCAGCATCCCTCCTGGCAGAGAAGCTTTCTTT. Combining the CDR3 with reference TRBV7-9 and TRBJ1-1 gives the whole variable domain DTGVSQNPRHKITKRGQNVTFRCDPISEHNRLYWYRQTLGQGPEFLTYFQNEAQLEKSRLLSDRFSAERPKGSFSTLEIQRTEQGDSAMYLCASIPPGREAFFGQGTRLTVV.

A few counts support this clonotype. The gene calls are TRBV7-6 and TRBJ2-5; the match to TRBD1 covers 8 bases. The germline V gene encodes CDR1 SGHVS and CDR2 FNYEAQ. J gave up 4 bases and V 5 bases, and 9 bases lay outside the gene matches. This CDR3 comprises 15 residues. CDR3 amino acids: CASSPGAGGGETQYF. The CDR3 region has the DNA TGTGCCAGCAGCCCTGGTGCAGGGGGCGGAGAGACCCAGTACTTC.

Of note for this clonotype: A much larger clone lies a single base off, so this may be a read error. The genes are TRBV27 and TRBJ1-2; D is ambiguous. Trimming shortened V by 1 base and J by 7 bases, and 1 base separated the two germline ends. Germline V gives CDR1 MNHEY, CDR2 SMNVEV (reference sequence). This CDR3 contains 10 residues. The CDR3, as DNA: TGTGCCAGCAGTTTATGTGGCTACACCTTC. This gives the protein CASSLCGYTF.

This chain links TRBV15 with TRBJ2-5; D is unclear. The V end was cut by 1 base, the J end by 11 bases, with 11 bases between. Germline values: CDR1 LNHNV, CDR2 YYDKDF (reference sequence). The CDR3 has 12 residues. In nucleotides, the CDR3 is TGTGCCACCAGCAGAGCGAAGGATGAGCAGTACTTC. This codes for CATSRAKDEQYF. The full variable domain, in which reference TRBV15 and TRBJ2-5 provide the parts outside the CDR3, is DAMVIQNPRYQVTQFGKPVTLSCSQTLNHNVMYWYQQKSSQAPKLLFHYYDKDFNNEADTPDNFQSRRPNTSFCFLDIRSPGLGDTAMYLCATSRAKDEQYFGPGTRLLVL.

The rearrangement joins TRBV21-1 to TRBJ2-1. TRBV21-1 is a pseudogene segment. The CDR3 extends over 14 amino acids. The CDR3 sequence is CASSNRYGHNEQFF. In DNA, the CDR3 is TGTGCCAGCAGCAACAGGTACGGGCACAATGAGCAGTTCTTC.

V usage is TRBV19 and J usage is TRBJ1-2; 11 nucleotides match TRBD1. Germline CDR1 and CDR2: LNHDA and SQIVND (reference sequence). J was trimmed by 2 bases and V by 5 bases; bases with no gene match: 7. The CDR3 loop spans 16 amino acids. The DNA for the CDR3 is TGTGCCAGTAGTTCCTACCGGGACAGGGGGAACTATGGCTACACCTTC. As protein: CASSSYRDRGNYGYTF.

The chain employs TRBV28 and TRBJ1-6; D call uncertain. The CDR3 loop spans 12 amino acids. Between the trimmed V and J ends, which lost 6 bases and 10 bases, there was a span of 10 bases. Germline V gene data show CDR1 as MDHEN and CDR2 as SYDVKM. The CDR3 DNA is TGTGCCAGCAGCCCCGGGGAGTCACCCCTCCACTTT. This codes for CASSPGESPLHF. Filled out from reference TRBV28 and TRBJ1-6, the complete variable domain reads DVKVTQSSRYLVKRTGEKVFLECVQDMDHENMFWYRQDPGLGLRLIYFSYDVKMKEKGDIPEGYSVSREKKERFSLILESASTNQTSMYLCASSPGESPLHFGNGTRLTVT.

This clonotype came up many times. The chain employs TRBV6-2 or TRBV6-3 and TRBJ2-7; TRBD1 aligns across 7 bases. The junction had 15 bases not matched to a gene; V was cut back by 7 bases and J by 3 bases. CDR1 and CDR2 from the germline V gene are MNHEY and SVGEGT. The CDR3 totals 16 residues. The CDR3 coding sequence is TGTGCCAGCATACAAACCCGAAGGGACAGCTTCTACGAGCAGTACTTC. It codes for CASIQTRRDSFYEQYF.

Comments on this clonotype: This sequence may be a read error, since a much larger clone differs from it by one base. The chain joins TRBV4-1 to TRBJ1-2; D is uncertain. This CDR3 contains 15 residues. Germline lookup yields CDR1 MGHRA and CDR2 YSYEKL. CDR3 protein: CASSQDGRGNYGCTF. In DNA, the CDR3 is TGCGCCAGCAGCCAAGATGGACGAGGGAACTATGGCTGCACCTTC.

This clonotype was observed a handful of times. Here the CDR3 reads CSARQDRYNEQFF. The CDR3 coding sequence is TGCAGTGCTAGACAGGACCGGTACAATGAGCAGTTCTTC. V usage is TRBV20-1 and J usage is TRBJ2-1; D gene uncertain. V dropped 2 bases and J dropped 4 bases, with 9 bases sitting between them. The CDR3 is 13 amino acids. From germline, CDR1 is DFQATT and CDR2 SNEGSKA (reference sequence).

This clonotype was picked up a small number of times. This sequence joins TRBV9 and TRBJ2-2; perhaps D is TRBD1 or TRBD2 (5 bases each). There are 15 residues in the CDR3. V was shortened by 0 bases and J by 6 bases, with 12 bases between the two germline ends. Germline lookup yields CDR1 SGDLS and CDR2 YYNGEE. The CDR3 protein is CASSVAPGRAGELFF. The CDR3 DNA is TGTGCCAGCAGCGTAGCTCCGGGGCGAGCCGGGGAGCTGTTTTTT.

This clonotype appeared a few times. The CDR3 is CASGQISPEQYF. CDR3 nucleotide sequence: TGTGCCAGCGGACAGATCTCACCTGAGCAGTACTTC. The V gene is TRBV6-2 or TRBV6-3, the J gene TRBJ2-7; D possibly corresponds to TRBD1 (6 bases). Trimming left V 8 bases short and J 7 bases short, with 15 bases between. The CDR3 loop spans 12 amino acids. From germline, CDR1 is MNHEY and CDR2 SVGEGT.

V and J are TRBV12-3 or TRBV12-4 and TRBJ1-6; a possible D gene is TRBD1 (5 bases). Trimming took 3 bases from V and 10 from J, leaving 10 bases between them. This CDR3 has 13 residues. The CDR3, as DNA: TGTGCCAGCAGTTTTCGGGGGAGATCACCCCTCCACTTT. Amino acid sequence: CASSFRGRSPLHF.

The chain links TRBV6-2 or TRBV6-3 to TRBJ2-1; 9 bases are shared with TRBD2. This CDR3 contains 17 residues. CDR1 and CDR2 (germline): MNHEY, SVGEGT. Unmatched junction bases numbered 10, after V lost 5 bases and J lost 2 bases. The CDR3 loop reads CASSNSGRLATYNEQFF. DNA for the CDR3: TGTGCCAGCAGTAACAGCGGGAGGCTCGCAACCTACAATGAGCAGTTCTTC.

V gene TRBV20-1 combines with J gene TRBJ2-7; no clear D. Germline CDR1 and CDR2: DFQATT and SNEGSKA (reference sequence). This CDR3 is 15 amino acids long. Trimming left V 2 bases short and J 0 bases short, with 14 bases between. DNA for the CDR3: TGCAGTGCTAGACCCTTTCCACCAAGCTCCTACGAGCAGTACTTC. Residues: CSARPFPPSSYEQYF.

The chain couples TRBV10-1 to TRBJ2-5; 14 bases map to TRBD2. The CDR3 has 16 amino acids. The trim removed 0 bases at V and 3 bases at J, leaving 0 bases unmatched. Germline lookup yields CDR1 WNHNN and CDR2 SYGVQD (reference sequence). CDR3 DNA: TGCGCCAGCAGTGAGTCGGGACTAGCGGGGGAAGAGACCCAGTACTTC. Its protein is CASSESGLAGEETQYF.

The chain employs TRBV2 and TRBJ2-3; 11 bases map to TRBD2. Trimming at V came to 8 bases and at J to 2 bases, leaving 6 bases not matched to a gene. The CDR3 is 15 amino acids. Germline loops: CDR1 SNHLY, CDR2 FYNNEI. The CDR3 bases are TGTGCCAGCCTCTCTAGCGGGGGGTCCACAGATACGCAGTATTTT. Protein: CASLSSGGSTDTQYF.

This chain links TRBV6-1 with TRBJ2-7; 8 bases fit TRBD1. The CDR3 consists of 13 residues. V shed 6 bases, J shed 3 bases, and the junction held 4 bases outside the gene matches. The germline gives CDR1 MNHNS, CDR2 SASEGT. The CDR3 DNA is TGTGCCAGCAGGGGACAGGAATTCTACGAGCAGTACTTC. The encoded protein is CASRGQEFYEQYF.

CDR3 residues: CASSQDFGDNEQFF. The CDR3 bases are TGCGCCAGCAGCCAAGACTTCGGCGACAATGAGCAGTTCTTC. The rearrangement links TRBV5-1 to TRBJ2-1; no clear D gene. The CDR3 runs to 14 residues. Trimming left V 4 bases short and J 5 bases short, with 13 bases between. Germline V gene lookup returns CDR1 SGHRS and CDR2 YFSETQ. Using reference TRBV5-1 and TRBJ2-1 for the parts outside the CDR3, the full variable domain is KAGVTQTPRYLIKTRGQQVTLSCSPISGHRSVSWYQQTPGQGLQFLFEYFSETQRNKGNFPGRFSGRQFSNSRSEMNVSTLELGDSALYLCASSQDFGDNEQFFGPGTRLTVL.

The sample holds a few counts of this clonotype. CDR3 DNA sequence: TGTGCCAGCAGCTTATTGGGACTGCTTTCTTCCTACGAGCAGTACTTC. This encodes CASSLLGLLSSYEQYF. The chain carries TRBV7-2 and TRBJ2-7, with D perhaps TRBD2 (6 bases). Per the germline V gene, CDR1 is SGHTA and CDR2 is FQGNSA. This CDR3 has 16 amino acids. Trimming took off 2 bases at V and 1 base at J, with 15 bases between the two ends.

In this sample, this clonotype turned up a few times. This rearrangement joins TRBV7-2 to TRBJ2-2; TRBD2 might be the D (5 bases). The CDR3 sequence is 15 residues long. With 1 base removed from V and 1 base from J, the gap between germline ends came to 7 bases. Germline loops: CDR1 SGHTA, CDR2 FQGNSA. The CDR3 DNA reads as TGTGCCAGCAGCTTAGACCGGGGGAACACCGGGGAGCTGTTTTTT. Its protein is CASSLDRGNTGELFF.

The chain couples TRBV20-1 to TRBJ2-1, with a tentative D call TRBD1 (6 bases). The J call could be wrong; TRBJ2-7 is a better fit for the DNA end. The length of the CDR3 is 14 residues. Germline V gene sequence: CDR1 DFQATT, CDR2 SNEGSKA (reference sequence). This chain's CDR3 is CSAPNPDSYNEQYF. The CDR3 DNA reads as TGCAGTGCTCCGAACCCGGACAGCTACAATGAGCAGTACTTC.

This clonotype showed up just a few times. The chain has TRBV9 and TRBJ2-3, with D unclear. CDR3 length: 14 amino acids. CDR1 is SGDLS, CDR2 YYNGEE, per germline. V lost 0 bases to trimming and J lost 6 bases, with 11 bases between them. CDR3 sequence (DNA): TGTGCCAGCAGCGTAGGGGATTTTTTGGATACGCAGTATTTT. It yields the protein CASSVGDFLDTQYF. The variable domain in full, completed from reference TRBV9 and TRBJ2-3, reads DSGVTQTPKHLITATGQRVTLRCSPRSGDLSVYWYQQSLDQGLQFLIQYYNGEERAKGNILERFSAQQFPDLHSELNLSSLELGDSALYFCASSVGDFLDTQYFGPGTRLTVL.

This chain links TRBV11-2 with TRBJ1-2; no clear D gene. The V end lost 4 bases, the J end lost 0 bases, and 12 bases lay between the germline ends. Germline V lookup: CDR1 SGHAT, CDR2 FQNNGV. CDR3 length: 15 residues. The CDR3 bases are TGTGCCAGCAGCTGGTTGGACGGCGCTAACTATGGCTACACCTTC. This codes for CASSWLDGANYGYTF.

This clonotype was seen a handful of times. This rearrangement joins TRBV4-1 to TRBJ1-4, with D uncertain. V gave up 4 bases and J gave up 7 bases, with 10 bases separating them. Germline V gives CDR1 MGHRA, CDR2 YSYEKL. The CDR3 has 13 amino acids. For the CDR3, the DNA is TGCGCCAGCAGCCGTATCTGGGGTGAAAAACTGTTTTTT. Its protein product is CASSRIWGEKLFF.

The rearrangement links TRBV6-5 to TRBJ2-6; D unresolved. The V end lost 2 bases, the J end lost 0 bases, and 14 bases lay between the germline ends. This CDR3 region has 18 residues. Per germline, CDR1 MNHEY and CDR2 SVGAGI. The CDR3 sequence: CASSYTWTAHSGANVLTF. DNA of the CDR3: TGTGCCAGCAGTTACACCTGGACGGCCCACTCTGGGGCCAACGTCCTGACTTTC.

There are a few counts of this clonotype. The chain combines TRBV12-3 or TRBV12-4 with TRBJ1-5; D possibly corresponds to TRBD1 (6 bases). V lost 6 bases to trimming and J lost 7 bases, with 22 bases between them. This CDR3 spans 16 amino acids. CDR3: CASSHLTGQGWQPQHF. In DNA form, the CDR3 reads TGTGCCAGCAGCCACCTAACGGGGCAGGGGTGGCAGCCCCAGCATTTT.

V and J are TRBV7-2 and TRBJ1-4; possible D gene TRBD1, 5 bases. The CDR3 is made up of 14 amino acids. Germline CDR1 reads SGHTA; CDR2 reads FQGNSA. The V end was cut by 5 bases, the J end by 3 bases, with 10 bases between. CDR3 DNA: TGTGCCAGCAGCCACGGGGGATCTAATGAAAAACTGTTTTTT. It is translated as CASSHGGSNEKLFF.